The 28 T cell receptor beta chains given below trace back to one sample, sequenced in a study of blood T cell repertoires in COVID-19. Profiling relied on immunoSEQ multiplex PCR, and the TCRdb table lists in-frame clones only, not all of them. The sample records about 120,000 clones, approximately 81% being singletons. The sequencing input was peripheral blood. Receptors originate from a woman older than 75 with acute or convalescent COVID-19.

The chain employs TRBV28 and TRBJ2-7; 9 bases fit TRBD1. Germline V CDR1 and CDR2: MDHEN, SYDVKM. Trimming at V came to 6 bases and at J to 6 bases, leaving 12 bases not matched to a gene. CDR3 length: 15 residues. CDR3 nucleotides: TGTGCCAGCAGAGCTCGTCCCGGGACAGGGACCGAGCAGTACTTC. It encodes CASRARPGTGTEQYF.

The genes are TRBV19 and TRBJ2-5; 10 bases line up with TRBD1. The CDR3 runs to 13 residues. V lost 6 bases, J lost 5 bases, and 3 bases stayed unmatched. Germline values: CDR1 LNHDA, CDR2 SQIVND (reference sequence). CDR3 in amino acids: CASRDRGTETQYF. CDR3 DNA sequence: TGTGCCAGTAGGGACAGGGGGACGGAGACCCAGTACTTC.

The chain is built from TRBV24-1 and TRBJ1-5; D gene unclear. Trimming removed 3 bases from V and 5 bases from J, with 25 bases in between. The CDR3 consists of 19 residues. Germline V gene data show CDR1 as KGHDR and CDR2 as SFDVKD. This CDR3 is CATSDSSDTPEVFDQPQHF. In DNA, the CDR3 is TGTGCCACCAGTGATAGTTCCGACACTCCTGAAGTGTTCGATCAGCCCCAGCATTTT.

This clone showed up just a few times. The gene calls are TRBV24-1 and TRBJ2-1, with a weak D call TRBD2 (6 bases). Germline-derived CDR1 and CDR2 are KGHDR and SFDVKD. The CDR3 consists of 16 residues. V was shortened by 4 bases and J by 5 bases, with 17 bases between the two germline ends. The CDR3 sequence: CATSEARRGFNNEQFF. As DNA, the CDR3 is TGTGCCACCAGTGAGGCCAGGAGGGGCTTTAACAATGAGCAGTTCTTC.

The chain employs TRBV3-1 (or the pseudogene TRBV3-2) and TRBJ2-7; TRBD1 matches 8 bases. CDR1 and CDR2 from the germline V gene are LGHDT and YNNKEL (reference sequence). The V and J ends lost 1 base and 5 bases, in that order; junction bases with no gene match: 4. This CDR3 is built from 14 residues. This CDR3 reads CASSQVTGGNEQYF. The CDR3 DNA reads TGTGCCAGCAGCCAAGTAACAGGGGGAAACGAGCAGTACTTC.

V is TRBV29-1 and J is TRBJ1-2; TRBD1 might be the D (6 bases). This CDR3 contains 13 residues. Trimming cost V 5 bases and J 2 bases, with 12 bases left between them. Germline CDR1 reads SQVTM; CDR2 reads ANQGSEA. Written as DNA, the CDR3 is TGCAGCGTTAGCCCAGACAGGAACTATGGCTACACCTTC. Its translation: CSVSPDRNYGYTF.

V gene TRBV7-9 combines with J gene TRBJ2-3; 12 nucleotides line up with TRBD2. J gave up 2 bases and V 5 bases, and 5 bases lay outside the gene matches. Germline V lookup: CDR1 SEHNR, CDR2 FQNEAQ (reference sequence). The CDR3 length is 16 residues. CDR3 residues: CASSPGLAGFTDTQYF. The CDR3 bases are TGTGCCAGCAGCCCAGGACTAGCGGGATTCACAGATACGCAGTATTTT.

The rearrangement links TRBV5-1 to TRBJ1-1, with a weak D call TRBD1 (5 bases). CDR1 and CDR2 (germline): SGHRS, YFSETQ. V lost 7 bases and J lost 5, with 21 bases in between. This CDR3 has 15 residues. The CDR3 DNA reads as TGCGCCAGCGCCCTGGACATCGGGGGGGGAACTGAAGCTTTCTTT. Translation gives CASALDIGGGTEAFF.

This clone was picked up a small number of times. The rearrangement uses TRBV5-4 and TRBJ1-2, with TRBD1 as a possible D gene (6 bases). The CDR3 spans 12 residues. CDR1 is SGHNT, CDR2 YYREEE, per germline (reference sequence). V lost 2 bases, J lost 7 bases, and 9 bases lay in between. CDR3 in amino acids: CASSLTGFGYTF. The CDR3 nucleotides read TGTGCCAGCAGCTTAACAGGGTTTGGCTACACCTTC.

The chain joins TRBV19 to TRBJ1-4; D ambiguous. The CDR3 is 13 residues long. Germline lookup yields CDR1 LNHDA and CDR2 SQIVND (reference sequence). V dropped 5 bases and J dropped 0 bases, with 4 bases sitting between them. This chain's CDR3 is CASSPATNEKLFF. The CDR3 nucleotides read TGTGCCAGTAGTCCTGCAACTAATGAAAAACTGTTTTTT.

The V gene is TRBV5-4, the J gene TRBJ1-1; D call uncertain. Germline CDR1 and CDR2: SGHNT and YYREEE (reference sequence). V was trimmed by 4 bases and J by 5 bases, leaving 12 bases between them. The CDR3 runs to 13 residues. Here the CDR3 reads CASSRLGRTEAFF. In nucleotides, the CDR3 is TGTGCCAGCAGCCGACTGGGGAGGACTGAAGCTTTCTTT.

This chain links TRBV5-1 with TRBJ2-3; D is perhaps TRBD2 (5 bases). V was shortened by 9 bases and J by 5 bases, with 19 bases between the two germline ends. The germline gives CDR1 SGHRS, CDR2 YFSETQ. This CDR3 is 14 amino acids long. The CDR3 DNA sequence: TGCGCCATTATGACTATCCCCCAGGAAGATACGCAGTATTTT. Residues: CAIMTIPQEDTQYF.

This rearrangement joins TRBV9 to TRBJ2-7, with TRBD1 matching 10 bases. There are 14 residues in the CDR3. Germline V lookup: CDR1 SGDLS, CDR2 YYNGEE. Trimming cost V 4 bases and J 3 bases; bases outside gene matches: 4. CDR3 amino acids: CASSFGTGDYEQYF. The CDR3 coding sequence is TGTGCCAGCAGCTTCGGGACAGGGGACTACGAGCAGTACTTC.

The chain uses TRBV7-2 and TRBJ1-3; TRBD1 matches 7 bases. The CDR3 loop spans 16 amino acids. CDR1 is SGHTA and CDR2 is FQGNSA in the germline V gene. V shed 2 bases and J 2 bases; nucleotides not matched to a gene: 6. CDR3 DNA sequence: TGTGCCAGCAGCTTAAAGGGGGCCGGGGCTGGAAACACCATATATTTT. Its protein is CASSLKGAGAGNTIYF.

This chain links TRBV19 with TRBJ2-1; perhaps TRBD2 as D (6 bases). CDR1 is LNHDA, CDR2 SQIVND, per germline (reference sequence). V was trimmed by 3 bases and J by 0 bases, leaving 9 bases between them. This CDR3 comprises 15 residues. CDR3 nucleotides: TGTGCCAGTAGTATGGACTATCTCTCCTACAATGAGCAGTTCTTC. The encoded protein is CASSMDYLSYNEQFF. Complete variable domain (other parts from reference TRBV19 and TRBJ2-1): DGGITQSPKYLFRKEGQNVTLSCEQNLNHDAMYWYRQDPGQGLRLIYYSQIVNDFQKGDIAEGYSVSREKKESFPLTVTSAQKNPTAFYLCASSMDYLSYNEQFFGPGTRLTVL.

This chain uses TRBV5-1 with TRBJ1-4, with D perhaps TRBD1 (5 bases). The V gene lost 0 bases and the J gene lost 8 bases, with 17 bases spanning the gap. The CDR3 is made up of 16 amino acids. Germline CDR1 reads SGHRS; CDR2 reads YFSETQ. CDR3 in DNA: TGCGCCAGCAGCTTGGGAGCTCCGGAGGGGAAGGAAAAACTGTTTTTT. It yields the protein CASSLGAPEGKEKLFF.

The J gene is TRBJ2-1, the V gene TRBV18, with TRBD1 matching over 9 bases. Germline V gene data show CDR1 as KGHSH and CDR2 as LQKENI. This CDR3 contains 16 residues. V dropped 4 bases and J dropped 7; count of bases not matched to a gene: 11. The CDR3 sequence: CASSRIPGQGENEQFF. Here the CDR3 DNA reads TGTGCCAGCTCACGAATTCCGGGACAGGGAGAAAATGAGCAGTTCTTC.

This chain uses TRBV19 with TRBJ1-2; a weak D match, TRBD1 (6 bases). Trimming took off 8 bases at V and 7 bases at J, with 17 bases between the two ends. Looked up from germline, CDR1 is LNHDA and CDR2 is SQIVND (reference sequence). CDR3 length equals 13 residues. DNA of the CDR3: TGTGCCAGTCATACAGGACAGTTCGCTGGCTACACCTTC. Translating it yields CASHTGQFAGYTF.

This clone came up once. This chain links TRBV6-2 or TRBV6-3 with TRBJ2-5; D is tentatively TRBD1 or TRBD2 (5 bases each). V was shortened by 6 bases and J by 4 bases, with 9 bases between the two germline ends. The CDR3 sequence is 12 residues long. Looked up from germline, CDR1 is MNHEY and CDR2 is SVGEGT. In DNA form, the CDR3 reads TGTGCCAGCAGCGGGGCTCTAGAGACCCAGTACTTC. Translated, it gives CASSGALETQYF.

This rearrangement joins TRBV19 to TRBJ1-5; D may be TRBD1 (6 bases). Germline V CDR1 and CDR2: LNHDA, SQIVND (reference sequence). Trimming shortened V by 9 bases and J by 4 bases, and 13 bases separated the two germline ends. The CDR3 has 13 amino acids. The CDR3 reads CASLGQTNQPQHF. The CDR3 DNA is TGTGCCAGCCTCGGACAGACAAATCAGCCCCAGCATTTT.

V and J are TRBV19 and TRBJ2-1; a weak D match, TRBD2 (6 bases). With 4 bases removed from V and 7 bases from J, the gap between germline ends came to 17 bases. There are 15 residues in the CDR3. Germline V CDR1 and CDR2: LNHDA, SQIVND (reference sequence). The CDR3 protein is CASSRLGGEWNEQFF. CDR3 sequence (DNA): TGTGCCAGTAGTAGGTTGGGGGGAGAGTGGAATGAGCAGTTCTTC.

This clone was seen just once. This chain connects TRBV9 to TRBJ2-7, with D unclear. CDR1 is SGDLS and CDR2 is YYNGEE in the germline V gene. Trimming cost V 0 bases and J 1 base, with 11 bases left between them. The CDR3 runs 15 residues. The CDR3 bases are TGTGCCAGCAGCGTAGGGCCAGGAACGTCCTACGAGCAGTACTTC. Translation: CASSVGPGTSYEQYF.

This clone was found once. V and J are TRBV13 and TRBJ2-5, with D tentatively TRBD1 (6 bases). Germline CDR1 reads PRHDT; CDR2 reads FYEKMQ (reference sequence). The CDR3 sequence is 17 residues long. V gave up 3 bases and J gave up 1 base, with 18 bases separating them. Here the CDR3 DNA reads TGTGCCAGCAGCTTGGGATTTCGGGACAAGATCCAAGAGACCCAGTACTTC. Translating it yields CASSLGFRDKIQETQYF.

The chain joins TRBV7-8 to TRBJ2-7, with 9 bases lining up with TRBD2. V gave up 0 bases and J gave up 9 bases; unmatched junction bases: 6. This CDR3 is built from 14 residues. Germline V gene sequence: CDR1 SGHVS, CDR2 FQNEAQ. The CDR3 protein is CASSLAGGGDWQYF. As DNA, the CDR3 is TGTGCCAGCAGCTTAGCTGGCGGGGGGGACTGGCAGTACTTC.

This chain uses TRBV5-8 with TRBJ2-3; D perhaps matches TRBD2 (6 bases). Germline CDR1 SGHTS, CDR2 YDEGEE. V was pared by 1 base and J by 6 bases, with 12 bases between. The CDR3 contains 14 residues. The DNA of the CDR3 is TGTGCCAGCAGCTTGAGAGTCGGGAGCGATACGCAGTATTTT. Translating it yields CASSLRVGSDTQYF.

The chain carries TRBV5-6 and TRBJ1-1; no definite D call. V was clipped by 1 base and J by 1 base, with 8 bases between them. Germline CDR1 SGHDT, CDR2 YYEEEE. The CDR3 has 14 residues. CDR3 sequence reads: CASSLFPGNTEAFF. The CDR3 bases are TGTGCCAGCAGCTTGTTTCCGGGGAACACTGAAGCTTTCTTT. The complete variable domain, with remaining parts taken from reference TRBV5-6 and TRBJ1-1, reads DAGVTQSPTHLIKTRGQQVTLRCSPKSGHDTVSWYQQALGQGPQFIFQYYEEEERQRGNFPDRFSGHQFPNYSSELNVNALLLGDSALYLCASSLFPGNTEAFFGQGTRLTVV.

The chain combines TRBV3-1 (or the pseudogene TRBV3-2) with TRBJ2-3, with D perhaps TRBD2 (6 bases). Trimming took off 2 bases at V and 4 bases at J, with 25 bases between the two ends. CDR1 is LGHDT and CDR2 is YNNKEL in the germline V gene (reference sequence). This CDR3 has 19 amino acids. This CDR3 reads CASSQRSPRGNYFADTQYF. The CDR3 DNA follows: TGTGCCAGCAGCCAAAGGTCCCCGCGGGGAAACTATTTTGCAGATACGCAGTATTTT.

The V call is TRBV12-3 or TRBV12-4, the J call TRBJ1-2; D uncertain. The CDR3 is 13 residues long. V gave up 10 bases and J gave up 4 bases, with 16 bases separating them. The DNA for the CDR3 is TGTGCCACTCCCACAAACCGGGGCTATGGCTACACCTTC. The encoded protein is CATPTNRGYGYTF.